This record looks at one TCR beta chain sequence and its context. The antigen is unknown. These data originate in a study of cytomegalovirus exposure and HLA in healthy donors. Study-wide results and caveats: With high specificity and sensitivity, the classifier reportedly diagnosed cytomegalovirus status.

V lost 6 bases, J lost 3 bases, and 6 bases stayed unmatched. The CDR3 spans 15 residues. Germline assignment: CDR1 LGHNT and CDR2 FRNRAP. Sequencing was performed with immunoSEQ multiplex PCR; in TCRdb, only in-frame clones are kept and a portion is missing. The sample has roughly 120,000 clones; 80% to 90% are singletons. The chain is built from TRBV12-5 and TRBJ2-1; 9 bases match TRBD1. The sequencing input was PBMCs. This receptor was obtained from a man younger than 35 in good health and CMV-seropositive. The CDR3 loop reads CASGRGTGFYNEQFF. CDR3 bases: TGTGCTAGTGGCCGCGGGACAGGGTTCTACAATGAGCAGTTCTTC. Full variable domain (remainder filled in from reference TRBV12-5 and TRBJ2-1): DARVTQTPRHKVTEMGQEVTMRCQPILGHNTVFWYRQTMMQGLELLAYFRNRAPLDDSGMPKDRFSAEMPDATLATLKIQPSEPRDSAVYFCASGRGTGFYNEQFFGPGTRLTVL.